A single sample gave rise to the 30 T cell receptor beta chains below, sequenced in a study of B cell selection in AIRE deficiency. Conventional CD4 T cells were sorted as CD4+CD127+ cells. Using immunoSEQ multiplex PCR, the repertoire was profiled, and TCRdb retains in-frame clones only, with some absent. In the table there are 20,000 to 25,000 clones, roughly 96% of which are singletons. Source material: CD4+CD127+ conventional T cells sorted from PBMCs. The receptors were sampled from a human donor in good health.

The chain joins TRBV28 to TRBJ1-1, with 7 bases matching TRBD1. J was trimmed by 1 base and V by 8 bases; bases with no gene match: 13. There are 16 residues in the CDR3. The germline V gene has CDR1 MDHEN and CDR2 SYDVKM. CDR3 in DNA: TGTGCCAGCCTGGGGCAGGGGGTGCCCAAGAACACTGAAGCTTTCTTT. Encoded protein: CASLGQGVPKNTEAFF.

V gene TRBV5-1 combines with J gene TRBJ2-1; D possibly corresponds to TRBD1 (5 bases). The CDR3 extends over 14 amino acids. With 0 bases removed from V and 6 bases from J, the gap between germline ends came to 10 bases. CDR1 and CDR2 (germline): SGHRS, YFSETQ. The CDR3 DNA follows: TGCGCCAGCAGCTTGGCCTCAGGGCTCAATGAGCAGTTCTTC. As protein: CASSLASGLNEQFF.

This clone is a singleton in its sample. This chain uses TRBV28 with TRBJ1-1; D is unresolved. V shed 10 bases and J shed 5 bases, with 17 bases lying between them. There are 13 residues in the CDR3. Germline lookup yields CDR1 MDHEN and CDR2 SYDVKM. The CDR3 DNA reads TGTGCCACCCTAAGTTTGGTGGTGACTGAAGCTTTCTTT. It specifies CATLSLVVTEAFF.

This clone was seen a single time. The rearrangement joins TRBV30 to TRBJ1-2; a possible D gene is TRBD1 (5 bases). The V gene's germline CDR1 is GTSNPN and CDR2 SVGIG (reference sequence). V was cut by 1 base and J by 5 bases, with 14 bases left in between. The CDR3 totals 14 residues. The CDR3: CAWSALRAGYGYTF. The CDR3 region has the DNA TGTGCCTGGAGTGCTCTCAGGGCAGGGTATGGCTACACCTTC.

This clone was detected only once. The V call is TRBV6-6, the J call TRBJ1-6; the D is unclear. Per the germline V gene, CDR1 is MNHNY and CDR2 is SVGAGI (reference sequence). The CDR3 is 12 residues long. Trimming pared 2 bases from V and 8 bases from J, leaving 4 bases between. DNA of the CDR3: TGTGCCAGCAGTTACGGGGATTCACCCCTCCACTTT. Its protein is CASSYGDSPLHF.

The chain couples TRBV29-1 to TRBJ2-3; D is ambiguous. The V end was cut by 3 bases, the J end by 6 bases, with 7 bases between. The CDR3 totals 11 residues. The germline V gene has CDR1 SQVTM and CDR2 ANQGSEA. For the CDR3, the DNA is TGCAGCGTTGAGCTGGAGGATACGCAGTATTTT. Protein product: CSVELEDTQYF.

This chain links TRBV7-3 with TRBJ2-1, with TRBD2 identical over 13 bases. CDR1 is SGHTA, CDR2 FQGTGA, per germline. The CDR3 loop spans 17 amino acids. After removal of 5 bases from V and 4 bases from J, the junction contained 8 bases not matched to a gene. CDR3 protein: CASSASLLAGGYNEQFF. The CDR3 nucleotides are TGTGCCAGCAGCGCCAGCCTACTAGCGGGAGGGTACAATGAGCAGTTCTTC.

This chain links TRBV2 with TRBJ2-3, with 7 bases matching TRBD1. The germline gives CDR1 SNHLY, CDR2 FYNNEI. This CDR3 has 13 amino acids. V shed 10 bases, J shed 2 bases, and the junction held 6 bases outside the gene matches. The CDR3 region is CATSTGVTDTQYF. For the CDR3, the DNA is TGTGCCACCAGCACAGGGGTCACAGATACGCAGTATTTT.

V usage is TRBV6-5 and J usage is TRBJ1-5, with 7 nucleotides matching TRBD1. The CDR3 is made up of 15 amino acids. With 2 bases clipped from V and 2 bases from J, the junction kept 3 bases outside the gene matches. Germline V CDR1 and CDR2: MNHEY, SVGAGI. The CDR3 loop is CASSYGTGGNQPQHF. CDR3 sequence (DNA): TGTGCCAGCAGTTACGGAACAGGGGGCAATCAGCCCCAGCATTTT.

This clone has a single count. The J gene is TRBJ1-1, the V gene TRBV28; 8 positions agree with TRBD1. Per germline, CDR1 MDHEN and CDR2 SYDVKM. V shed 5 bases and J 4 bases; nucleotides not matched to a gene: 3. The CDR3 is 13 amino acids. The CDR3 DNA sequence: TGTGCCAGCAGTCTCACAGGGGGCACTGAAGCTTTCTTT. Amino acids: CASSLTGGTEAFF.

CDR3 region: CASREGVGRGYTQYF. In DNA form, the CDR3 reads TGTGCCAGCAGGGAGGGAGTAGGACGAGGGTATACGCAGTATTTT. The V gene is TRBV25-1, the J gene TRBJ2-3; D might be TRBD2 (6 bases). The CDR3 contains 15 residues. V shed 6 bases and J shed 7 bases, with 20 bases lying between them. Germline assignment: CDR1 MGHDK and CDR2 SYGVNS. The full variable domain, with the rest looked up from reference TRBV25-1 and TRBJ2-3, is EADIYQTPRYLVIGTGKKITLECSQTMGHDKMYWYQQDPGMELHLIHYSYGVNSTEKGDLSSESTVSRIRTEHFPLTLESARPSHTSQYLCASREGVGRGYTQYFGPGTRLTVL.

This clone came up once. The chain combines TRBV19 with TRBJ2-3, with TRBD2 identical over 9 bases. Germline assignment: CDR1 LNHDA and CDR2 SQIVND (reference sequence). The V segment lost 5 bases and the J segment 0 bases; nucleotides outside the gene matches: 18. CDR3 length equals 20 residues. In DNA form, the CDR3 reads TGTGCCAGTAGTCGACCCACCCGGACTAGCGCACCCTCTAGCACAGATACGCAGTATTTT. This encodes CASSRPTRTSAPSSTDTQYF.

This clone appeared once. This sequence joins TRBV7-6 and TRBJ2-5, with TRBD2 matching over 12 bases. The CDR3 has 16 residues. Trimming cost V 4 bases and J 12 bases; bases outside gene matches: 15. Germline loops: CDR1 SGHVS, CDR2 FNYEAQ. CDR3 region: CASSSRLTSGRQAKYF. In DNA form, the CDR3 reads TGTGCCAGCAGCTCTCGCCTTACTAGCGGGAGGCAGGCTAAGTACTTC.

The chain uses TRBV12-1 and TRBJ2-1; the table's D call, TRBD1, has no DNA check behind it. TRBV12-1 is reported as a pseudogene. The CDR3 has 16 residues. Here the CDR3 reads CASSPAGIPWYNEQFF. CDR3 DNA: TGTGCCAGCAGCCCGGCAGGAATTCCGTGGTACAATGAGCAGTTCTTC.

The gene calls are TRBV5-4 and TRBJ1-6, with D perhaps matching TRBD1 (6 bases). V was shortened by 0 bases and J by 8 bases, with 9 bases between the two germline ends. The CDR3 totals 14 residues. Germline V CDR1 and CDR2: SGHNT, YYREEE (reference sequence). The CDR3 region has the DNA TGTGCCAGCAGCTTGGACAGGGCCGATTCACCCCTCCACTTT. This sequence encodes CASSLDRADSPLHF.

The V gene is TRBV28, the J gene TRBJ1-2; D may be TRBD1 (5 bases). The CDR3 is made up of 12 amino acids. Germline loops: CDR1 MDHEN, CDR2 SYDVKM. V lost 1 base to trimming and J lost 7 bases, with 7 bases between them. The CDR3 region is CASSLSGVGYTF. The CDR3 DNA reads as TGTGCCAGCAGTTTATCGGGGGTTGGCTACACCTTC.

This clone was counted once. The rearrangement joins TRBV25-1 to TRBJ2-1; 10 positions match TRBD2. Germline V gene data show CDR1 as MGHDK and CDR2 as SYGVNS. This CDR3 has 14 amino acids. V shed 10 bases and J 9 bases; nucleotides not matched to a gene: 12. In DNA form, the CDR3 reads TGTGCCACCACCCCCCGCCCTAGCGGGGGTGAGCAGTTCTTC. It translates to CATTPRPSGGEQFF.

In DNA form, the CDR3 reads TGTGCCAGCAGCCCCCTGTGGGAGATGAGGAATGAGCAGTTCTTC. Its protein is CASSPLWEMRNEQFF. V is TRBV7-2 and J is TRBJ2-1; a weak D match, TRBD2 (5 bases). Trimming pared 5 bases from V and 7 bases from J, leaving 18 bases between. This CDR3 spans 15 amino acids. Germline V gene lookup returns CDR1 SGHTA and CDR2 FQGNSA.

The chain employs TRBV27 and TRBJ1-6, with D tentatively TRBD1 (6 bases). The V gene lost 4 bases and the J gene lost 4 bases, with 14 bases spanning the gap. The germline V gene encodes CDR1 MNHEY and CDR2 SMNVEV (reference sequence). This CDR3 has 16 residues. The CDR3 region is CASSYLSDSYNSPLHF. The CDR3 DNA reads as TGTGCCAGCAGTTACTTGTCGGACAGTTATAATTCACCCCTCCACTTT.

J is TRBJ1-1 and V is TRBV27, with no clear D. The CDR3 has 17 amino acids. V was shortened by 5 bases and J by 6 bases, with 25 bases between the two germline ends. From germline, CDR1 is MNHEY and CDR2 SMNVEV (reference sequence). This chain's CDR3 is CASSPGRQGSARAEAFF. CDR3 DNA: TGTGCCAGCAGTCCCGGCCGGCAAGGGAGCGCGAGGGCTGAAGCTTTCTTT.

This chain joins TRBV28 and TRBJ1-2; unclear D gene. In germline, CDR1 is MDHEN, CDR2 SYDVKM. V was shortened by 5 bases and J by 2 bases, with 9 bases between the two germline ends. This CDR3 comprises 13 residues. CDR3 protein: CASSPVGNYGYTF. The CDR3 DNA reads TGTGCCAGCAGTCCGGTGGGCAACTATGGCTACACCTTC.

The rearrangement joins TRBV4-1 to TRBJ2-7; tentative D call: TRBD2 (5 bases). CDR3 size: 14 residues. Germline loops: CDR1 MGHRA, CDR2 YSYEKL. V was cut by 4 bases and J by 4 bases, with 14 bases left in between. CDR3 sequence: CASSPSTTPYEQYF. DNA of the CDR3: TGCGCCAGCAGCCCATCGACTACTCCATACGAGCAGTACTTC.

The V gene is TRBV18, the J gene TRBJ2-7; D gene ambiguous. Germline V lookup: CDR1 KGHSH, CDR2 LQKENI. The CDR3 runs 13 residues. V lost 0 bases to trimming and J lost 2 bases, with 5 bases between them. The CDR3, as DNA: TGTGCCAGCTCACCACCGACACCCTACGAGCAGTACTTC. Amino acid sequence: CASSPPTPYEQYF.

The table lists this clone with a count of one. The chain links TRBV11-2 to TRBJ2-1, with 12 bases matching TRBD2. Looked up from germline, CDR1 is SGHAT and CDR2 is FQNNGV. The CDR3 consists of 15 residues. The V segment lost 4 bases and the J segment 5 bases; nucleotides outside the gene matches: 3. CDR3 sequence: CASSSSGRADNEQFF. CDR3 nucleotides: TGTGCCAGCAGCTCTAGCGGGAGGGCCGACAATGAGCAGTTCTTC.

This chain uses TRBV27 with TRBJ2-1, with D perhaps matching TRBD1 (7 bases). Germline assignment: CDR1 MNHEY and CDR2 SMNVEV (reference sequence). This CDR3 region has 14 residues. V lost 2 bases, J lost 7 bases, and 12 bases lay in between. In DNA, the CDR3 is TGTGCCAGCAGTTTAACAGGGGAGGTGAATGAGCAGTTCTTC. Protein product: CASSLTGEVNEQFF.

This chain joins TRBV27 and TRBJ2-7; 10 nucleotides align to TRBD2. From germline, CDR1 is MNHEY and CDR2 SMNVEV (reference sequence). Trimming cost V 0 bases and J 1 base; bases outside gene matches: 6. This CDR3 has 17 residues. For the CDR3, the DNA is TGTGCCAGCAGTTTATCGAGGCTAGCGGGAGTGTCCTACGAGCAGTACTTC. It specifies CASSLSRLAGVSYEQYF.

J is TRBJ2-3 and V is TRBV5-4; TRBD2 aligns across 13 bases. V shed 3 bases and J 5 bases; nucleotides not matched to a gene: 6. Germline values: CDR1 SGHNT, CDR2 YYREEE (reference sequence). The CDR3 spans 16 residues. CDR3 amino acids: CASSSGLAGVIDTQYF. The DNA of the CDR3 is TGTGCCAGCAGCTCAGGACTAGCGGGAGTCATAGATACGCAGTATTTT.

V and J are TRBV7-6 and TRBJ1-5; no clear D. V was pared by 1 base and J by 7 bases, with 14 bases between. CDR3 length equals 15 residues. Germline V gene data show CDR1 as SGHVS and CDR2 as FNYEAQ. CDR3 sequence (DNA): TGTGCCAGCAGCTTAGTTGCTTACGGAGGGCAGCCCCAGCATTTT. Translation: CASSLVAYGGQPQHF.

The chain has TRBV5-4 and TRBJ2-1; D is unclear. The CDR3 runs to 16 residues. V gave up 0 bases and J gave up 3 bases, with 13 bases separating them. Germline-derived CDR1 and CDR2 are SGHNT and YYREEE (reference sequence). The CDR3 protein is CASSLEGAGFYNEQFF. The CDR3 nucleotides are TGTGCCAGCAGCTTGGAAGGTGCCGGTTTCTACAATGAGCAGTTCTTC.

This chain uses TRBV6-6 with TRBJ1-4, with D unclear. CDR1 MNHNY and CDR2 SVGAGI come from the germline V gene (reference sequence). The CDR3 runs 14 residues. Trimming shortened V by 8 bases and J by 4 bases, and 14 bases separated the two germline ends. The CDR3 region is CASYTGVLNEKLFF. CDR3 nucleotides: TGTGCCAGCTATACGGGCGTCCTTAATGAAAAACTGTTTTTT.